This T cell receptor beta chain stems from a study of T cell responses to AZD1222 COVID-19 vaccine. Worth noting for this clone: The antigen remains undetermined.

Assay used: immunoSEQ multiplex PCR; TCRdb lists only in-frame clones, some missing. The sample holds about 84,000 clones, around nine tenths seen once. Findings of the study overall: The donor cohort was predominantly white British with a female majority, and clonal diversity may have been underestimated.

The ends were cut back, 5 bases at V and 1 base at J, with 6 bases in the middle. Germline V gene lookup returns CDR1 LNHDA and CDR2 SQIVND (reference sequence). The CDR3 consists of 14 residues. The receptor was derived from an adult in good health. The material was peripheral blood, obtained on day 0 of AZD1222 vaccination. The chain employs TRBV19 and TRBJ2-6; no reliable D call. CDR3: CASSGESGANVLTF. In DNA, the CDR3 is TGTGCCAGTAGTGGGGAATCTGGGGCCAACGTCCTGACTTTC.